The source of this T cell receptor beta chain is a study of patients and donors after allogeneic stem cell transplantation. This clonotype was seen a handful of times. From the RT-PCR reads, TCRdb called clonotypes with MiXCR, one entry per CDR3 protein. This sample carries hundreds of thousands of distinct CDR3 sequences, 16% of them seen once, and the ten largest clones take 7.2%. In germline, CDR1 is MNHEY, CDR2 SVGAGI. Trimming left V 0 bases short and J 7 bases short, with 9 bases between. CDR3 length: 13 residues. V usage is TRBV6-5 and J usage is TRBJ1-1; D is unclear. Sequencing was carried out using blood, either unsorted or a sorted T cell fraction (not recorded which). The sequence derives from a human donor who was either an allogeneic HSCT recipient or a stem cell or donor lymphocyte infusion donor (not recorded which). It is not recorded whose cells these are; they may come from a transplant donor. For the CDR3, the DNA is TGTGCCAGCAGTTACTCCCGCAGGTATGAAGCTTTCTTT. Its protein product is CASSYSRRYEAFF.